These T cell receptor beta chains were read from a single sample in a study of response to subunit inactivated influenza vaccine. TCRdb reanalysed the RT-PCR reads using MiXCR and keeps one entry per CDR3 protein. The repertoire has about 780,000 distinct CDR3 sequences, 15% to 20% of them found once; the top ten carry roughly 11%. The source was PBMCs from blood, collected more than 4 days after vaccination. Receptors originate from a man aged 45-65 years who received an inactivated influenza vaccine. CDR3s include the opening cysteine and the closing phenylalanine or tryptophan. The D gene is left open where the match is weak. The size entry is marked missing in some rows and otherwise reads once, few, many or a size class.

d_gene	v_gene	abundance	j_gene	CDR3nt	CDR3aa
NA	TRBV18	NA	TRBJ2-7	TGTGCCAGCTCACCATTCAGGGGATACGAGCAGTACTTC	CASSPFRGYEQYF
TRBD1	TRBV15	NA	TRBJ2-7	TGTGCCACCAGCAGAGACACAGGGGATGGGCACGAGCAGTACTTC	CATSRDTGDGHEQYF
NA	TRBV15	few	TRBJ2-6	TGTGCCACCAGCCAAGATACCCAGGCGAACTCTGGGGCCAACGTCCTGACTTTC	CATSQDTQANSGANVLTF
NA	TRBV24-1	NA	TRBJ1-5	TGTGCCACCAGTGAACCCGGACTCTGGGAGCCCCAGCATTTT	CATSEPGLWEPQHF
TRBD2	TRBV11-2	NA	TRBJ2-3	TGTGCCAGCAGCCTTAGCGGGGGAGGCGCAGATACGCAGTATTTT	CASSLSGGGADTQYF
TRBD2	TRBV4-3	many	TRBJ2-7	TGCGCCAGCAGCCAAGATTTAAACGGGAGGTACTACGAGCAGTACTTC	CASSQDLNGRYYEQYF
NA	TRBV3-1	NA	TRBJ1-2	TGTGCCAGCAGCCAAGAGGGATCGGAGTTCTATGGCTACACCTTC	CASSQEGSEFYGYTF
NA	TRBV4-3	NA	TRBJ2-3	TGCGCCAGCAGCCAAGATCTGGTACGGGGACCGAACACAGATACGCAGTATTTT	CASSQDLVRGPNTDTQYF
TRBD2	TRBV14	NA	TRBJ2-7	TGTGCCAGCAGCAAACTAGCGGGCAACTCCTACGAGCAGTACTTC	CASSKLAGNSYEQYF
NA	TRBV10-3	few	TRBJ2-3	TGTGCCATCAGTGAGTCGACGAGGGATACGCAGTATTTT	CAISESTRDTQYF
NA	TRBV6-1	many	TRBJ2-7	TGTGCCAGCAGCCCAGCCGCGTCCTACGAGCAGTACTTC	CASSPAASYEQYF
NA	TRBV29-1	many	TRBJ1-1	TGCAGCGGCCAGGGACCGAGGAACACTGAAGCTTTCTTT	CSGQGPRNTEAFF
NA	TRBV7-2	few	TRBJ1-6	TGTGCCAGCAGACGACCCCGGGATAATTCACCCCTCCACTTT	CASRRPRDNSPLHF
NA	TRBV12-3/TRBV12-4	NA	TRBJ1-2	TGTGCCAGCACGTCCTTTTATGGCTACACCTTC	CASTSFYGYTF
NA	TRBV3-1	NA	TRBJ1-2	TGTGCCAGCAGCCAAGATGTCGCGACGGCTCCGTATGGCTACACCTTC	CASSQDVATAPYGYTF
NA	TRBV20-1	many	TRBJ1-1	TGCAGTGCTAGTCGGGGGCCTTACACTGAAGCTTTCTTT	CSASRGPYTEAFF
NA	TRBV2	few	TRBJ2-3	TGTGCCAGCACCCAAGACAGCACTCACACAGATACGCAGTATTTT	CASTQDSTHTDTQYF
NA	TRBV3-1	few	TRBJ2-1	TGTGCCAGCAGGCGAACGCAGGGGAATGAGCAGTTCTTC	CASRRTQGNEQFF
NA	TRBV15	NA	TRBJ1-1	TGTGCCACCAGCAGAGAGACAGAAGTCAACACTGAAGCTTTCTTT	CATSRETEVNTEAFF
NA	TRBV12-3/TRBV12-4	many	TRBJ2-7	TGTGCCAGCAGTTTCTACGGTAACTACGAGCAGTACTTC	CASSFYGNYEQYF
TRBD1	TRBV25-1	NA	TRBJ2-5	TGTGCCAGCGGGAGAAAACAGGGGGTTGGGGAGACCCAGTACTTC	CASGRKQGVGETQYF
NA	TRBV12-3/TRBV12-4	few	TRBJ2-3	TGTGCCAGCAGTTTAAAACGGCTTCCCTCAGATACGCAGTATTTT	CASSLKRLPSDTQYF
TRBD2	TRBV5-1	many	TRBJ2-5	TGCGCCAGCAGACCCCGACCGACTAGCGGGGTGTTGGGGACCCAGTACTTC	CASRPRPTSGVLGTQYF
NA	TRBV28	NA	TRBJ2-3	TGTGCCAGCGGTGGGGGAGACACAGATACGCAGTATTTT	CASGGGDTDTQYF
NA	TRBV5-4	NA	TRBJ2-7	TGTGCCAGCAGCTTCGCAGGAGCTTACGAGCAGTACTTC	CASSFAGAYEQYF
NA	TRBV24-1	many	TRBJ2-2	TGTGCCACCAGTGATCTAGGAGGGACCGGGGAGCTGTTTTTT	CATSDLGGTGELFF